Given below is one T cell receptor (beta chain) in context. Preparing the TCRbeta library involved the use of unique molecular identifiers. MiXCR was run by TCRdb on the PCR reads, yielding one entry per CDR3 protein. The sample shows about 830,000 distinct CDR3 sequences, under 20% of them seen only once. The V and J ends lost 3 bases and 4 bases respectively, with 14 bases between them. Per the germline V gene, CDR1 is SGHDN and CDR2 is FVKESK. CDR3 length: 15 residues. This entry is derived from a study of T-cell reconstitution after alpha-beta-depleted transplantation in children. The chain combines TRBV14 with TRBJ2-3; D gene ambiguous. This material consisted of PBMCs, mostly from graft donor cells, taken 360 days after TCRalphabeta/CD19-depleted stem cell transplant. This sequence was found in a male patient under 18 who had a stem cell transplant for acute lymphoblastic leukemia, so the T cells may come from the graft donor. For the CDR3, the DNA is TGTGCCAGCAGCCAGTTAGTTCCCCCGTCAGATACGCAGTATTTT. Translated: CASSQLVPPSDTQYF. Drawing the rest from reference TRBV14 and TRBJ2-3, the complete variable domain is EAGVTQFPSHSVIEKGQTVTLRCDPISGHDNLYWYRRVMGKEIKFLLHFVKESKQDESGMPNNRFLAERTGGTYSTLKVQPAELEDSGVYFCASSQLVPPSDTQYFGPGTRLTVL.